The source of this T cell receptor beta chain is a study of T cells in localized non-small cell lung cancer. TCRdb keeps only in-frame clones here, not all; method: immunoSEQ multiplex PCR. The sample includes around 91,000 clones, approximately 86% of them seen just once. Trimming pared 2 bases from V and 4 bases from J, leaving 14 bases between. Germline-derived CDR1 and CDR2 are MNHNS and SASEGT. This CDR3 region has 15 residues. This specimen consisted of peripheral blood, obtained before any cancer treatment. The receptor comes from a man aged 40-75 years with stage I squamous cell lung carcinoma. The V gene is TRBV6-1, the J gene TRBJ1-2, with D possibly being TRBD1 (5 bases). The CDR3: CASSEQGNGPYGYTF. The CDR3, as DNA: TGTGCCAGCAGTGAACAGGGAAATGGTCCCTATGGCTACACCTTC.